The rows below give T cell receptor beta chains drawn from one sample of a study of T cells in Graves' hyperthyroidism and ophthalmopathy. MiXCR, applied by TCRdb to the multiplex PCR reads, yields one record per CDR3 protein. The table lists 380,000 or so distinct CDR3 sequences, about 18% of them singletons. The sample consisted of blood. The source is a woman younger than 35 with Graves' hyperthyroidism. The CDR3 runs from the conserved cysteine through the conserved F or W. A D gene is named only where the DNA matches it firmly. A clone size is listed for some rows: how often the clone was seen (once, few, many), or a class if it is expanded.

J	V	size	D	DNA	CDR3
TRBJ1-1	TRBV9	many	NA	TGTGCCAGCAGCGTATCGACATTGGGTACTGAAGCTTTCTTT	CASSVSTLGTEAFF
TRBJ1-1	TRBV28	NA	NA	TGTGCCAGCAGTTTATTGGGGGGAAGGAGCACTGAAGCTTTCTTT	CASSLLGGRSTEAFF
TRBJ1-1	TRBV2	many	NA	TGTGCCAGCAGTTCCACAGGGAAGGGAACTGAAGCTTTCTTT	CASSSTGKGTEAFF
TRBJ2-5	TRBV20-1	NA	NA	TGCAGTGCCACTGGGGCAGAGACCCAGTACTTC	CSATGAETQYF
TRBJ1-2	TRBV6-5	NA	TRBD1	TGTGCCAGCAGTTACTCGAGATCTGGCCAGGGGGCTGTGGGCTACACCTTC	CASSYSRSGQGAVGYTF
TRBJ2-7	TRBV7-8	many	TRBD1	TGTGCCAGCAGCACGGACAGGAACGAGCAGTACTTC	CASSTDRNEQYF
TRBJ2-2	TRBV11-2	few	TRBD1	TGTGCCAGCAGCGCTAGACAGGGGTTGAACACCGGGGAGCTGTTTTTT	CASSARQGLNTGELFF
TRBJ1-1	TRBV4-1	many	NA	TGCGCCAGCAGCCATCTTGGGGGCAAGGACACTGAAGCTTTCTTT	CASSHLGGKDTEAFF
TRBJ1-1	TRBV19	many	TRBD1	TGTGCCAGTAGTAAGGACAGGGGCGCTGAAGCTTTCTTT	CASSKDRGAEAFF
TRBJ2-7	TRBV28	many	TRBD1	TGTGCCAGCAGTCCAGGGACAGGTTGGGGAAAAAGCTCCTACGAGCAGTACTTC	CASSPGTGWGKSSYEQYF
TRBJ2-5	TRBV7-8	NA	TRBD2	TGTGCCAGCAGCTTGTTCCGACTAGCGGGGGGTCACTTC	CASSLFRLAGGHF
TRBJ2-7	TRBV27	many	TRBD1	TGTGCCAGCAGTTCCCGACAGGGGGCCTCAGGGGAGCAGTACTTC	CASSSRQGASGEQYF
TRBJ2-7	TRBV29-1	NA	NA	TGCAGCGTGAGGACAGACACCTACGAGCAGTACTTC	CSVRTDTYEQYF
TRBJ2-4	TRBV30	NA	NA	TGTGCCTGGAGTGCAGGGCCTCAGACTTTTCAGTACTTC	CAWSAGPQTFQYF
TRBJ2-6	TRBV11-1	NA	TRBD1	TGTGCCAGCAGCTTAGACAGGGGGTTTTTGTCTGGGGCCAACGTCCTGACTTTC	CASSLDRGFLSGANVLTF
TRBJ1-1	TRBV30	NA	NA	TGTGCCTGGAGGGTCGAAGACACTGAAGCTTTCTTT	CAWRVEDTEAFF
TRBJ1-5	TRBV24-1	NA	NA	TGTGCCACCAGTGACTGGGACATAAATCAGCCCCAGCATTTT	CATSDWDINQPQHF
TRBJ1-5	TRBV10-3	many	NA	TGTGCCATCAGGGGAGGTCAGCCCCAGCATTTT	CAIRGGQPQHF
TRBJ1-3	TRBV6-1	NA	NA	TGTGCCAGCTTAGGGGGTCTCTCTGGAAACACCATATATTTT	CASLGGLSGNTIYF
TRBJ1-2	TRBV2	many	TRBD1	TGTGCCAGCAGCAATCGACAGGGCACGTATGGCTACACCTTC	CASSNRQGTYGYTF
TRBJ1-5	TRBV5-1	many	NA	TGCGCCAGCAGCTTGGATTCACAAGCAAGACAGCCCCAGCATTTT	CASSLDSQARQPQHF
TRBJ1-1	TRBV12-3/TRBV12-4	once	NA	TGTGCCAGCAGTTCGGGGTTGAGAACTGAAGCTTTCTTT	CASSSGLRTEAFF
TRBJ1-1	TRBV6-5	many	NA	TGTGCCAGCAGTTATTGGGCCTATTCCCAGGAAGCTGAAGCTTTCTTT	CASSYWAYSQEAEAFF
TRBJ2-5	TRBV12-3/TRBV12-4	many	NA	TGTGCCAGCAGTTTTTGGCCGGAGACCCAGTACTTC	CASSFWPETQYF
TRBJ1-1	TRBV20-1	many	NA	TGCAGTGCTAGTCTGTCGGGGGGGTGGACTGAAGCTTTCTTT	CSASLSGGWTEAFF
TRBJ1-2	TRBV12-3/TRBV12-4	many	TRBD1	TGTGCCAGCAGTCCAACCGACAGGGGAGTTGGCTACACCTTC	CASSPTDRGVGYTF
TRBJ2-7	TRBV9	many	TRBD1	TGTGCCAGCAGCGTGTGGGGACAGGGGGCCGACGAGCAGTACTTC	CASSVWGQGADEQYF
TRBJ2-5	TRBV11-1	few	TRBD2	TGTGCCAGCAGCTTAGTGGGGGGGGTCAGCGAGACCCAGTACTTC	CASSLVGGVSETQYF
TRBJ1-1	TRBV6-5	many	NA	TGTGCCAGCAGTTACCCCGGTACCCTGACTGAAGCTTTCTTT	CASSYPGTLTEAFF
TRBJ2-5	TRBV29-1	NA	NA	TGCAGCGTTGAAGGGACCTGGTACCAAGAGACCCAGTACTTC	CSVEGTWYQETQYF
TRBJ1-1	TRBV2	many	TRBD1	TGTGCCAGTCGCCCTGGCAGGGGGACCATGAACACTGAAGCTTTCTTT	CASRPGRGTMNTEAFF
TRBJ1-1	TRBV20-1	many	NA	TGCAGTGCTAGAGTCACAGGGATGAACACTGAAGCTTTCTTT	CSARVTGMNTEAFF
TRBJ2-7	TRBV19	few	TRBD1	TGTGCCGGTAGGGGACAGCTCTACGAGCAGTACTTC	CAGRGQLYEQYF
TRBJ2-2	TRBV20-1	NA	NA	TGCAGTGCTAGAGATCTTGGGCGGGGGAACACCGGGGAGCTGTTTTTT	CSARDLGRGNTGELFF
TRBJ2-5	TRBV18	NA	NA	TGTGCCAGCTCTCCCAATCCCCAAGAGACCCAGTACTTC	CASSPNPQETQYF